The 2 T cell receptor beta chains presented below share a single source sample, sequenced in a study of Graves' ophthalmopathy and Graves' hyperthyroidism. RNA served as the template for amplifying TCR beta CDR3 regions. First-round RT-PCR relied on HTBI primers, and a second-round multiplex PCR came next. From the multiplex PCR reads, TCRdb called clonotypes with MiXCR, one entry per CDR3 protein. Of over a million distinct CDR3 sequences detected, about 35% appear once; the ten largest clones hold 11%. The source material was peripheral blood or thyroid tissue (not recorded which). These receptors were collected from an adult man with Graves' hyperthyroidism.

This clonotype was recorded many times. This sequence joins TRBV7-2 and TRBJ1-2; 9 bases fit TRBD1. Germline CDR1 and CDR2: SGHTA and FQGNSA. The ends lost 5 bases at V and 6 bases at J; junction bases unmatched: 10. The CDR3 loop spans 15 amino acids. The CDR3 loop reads CASSPTGQGLNGYTF. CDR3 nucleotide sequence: TGTGCCAGCAGCCCCACGGGACAGGGTCTTAATGGCTACACCTTC.

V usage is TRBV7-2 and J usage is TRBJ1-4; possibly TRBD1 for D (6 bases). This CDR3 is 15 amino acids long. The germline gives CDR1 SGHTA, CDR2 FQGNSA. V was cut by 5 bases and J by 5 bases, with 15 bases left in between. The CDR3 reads CASSPADRLNEKLFF. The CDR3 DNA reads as TGTGCCAGCAGCCCCGCTGACAGGTTGAATGAAAAACTGTTTTTT.